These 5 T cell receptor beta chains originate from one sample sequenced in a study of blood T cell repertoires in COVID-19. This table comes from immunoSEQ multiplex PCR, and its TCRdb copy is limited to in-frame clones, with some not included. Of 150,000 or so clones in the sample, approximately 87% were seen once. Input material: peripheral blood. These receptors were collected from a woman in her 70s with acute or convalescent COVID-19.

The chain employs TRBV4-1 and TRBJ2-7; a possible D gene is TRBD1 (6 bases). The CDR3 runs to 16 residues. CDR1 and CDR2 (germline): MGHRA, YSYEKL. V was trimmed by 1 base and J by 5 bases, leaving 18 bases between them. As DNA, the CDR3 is TGCGCCAGCAGCCAAGGGGAGAGGGGGTCCCTCCACGAGCAGTACTTC. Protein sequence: CASSQGERGSLHEQYF.

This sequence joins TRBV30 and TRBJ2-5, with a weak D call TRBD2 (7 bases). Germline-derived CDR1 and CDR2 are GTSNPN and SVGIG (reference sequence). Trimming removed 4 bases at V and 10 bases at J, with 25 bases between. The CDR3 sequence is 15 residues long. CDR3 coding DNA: TGTGCCTGGAAGGGGCTTGGCGGGAGCAGGGGTGACCAGTACTTC. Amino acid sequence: CAWKGLGGSRGDQYF.

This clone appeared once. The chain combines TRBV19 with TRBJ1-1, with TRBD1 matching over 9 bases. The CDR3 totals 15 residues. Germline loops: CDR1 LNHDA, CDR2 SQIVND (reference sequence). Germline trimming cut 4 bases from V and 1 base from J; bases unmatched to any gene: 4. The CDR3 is CASSKLQGANTEAFF. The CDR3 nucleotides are TGTGCCAGTAGTAAACTACAGGGGGCGAACACTGAAGCTTTCTTT.

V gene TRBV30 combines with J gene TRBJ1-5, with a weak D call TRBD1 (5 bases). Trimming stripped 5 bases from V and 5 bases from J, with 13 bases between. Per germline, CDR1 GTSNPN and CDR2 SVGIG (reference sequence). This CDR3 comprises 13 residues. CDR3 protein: CAWARGYDQPQHF. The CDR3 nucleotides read TGTGCCTGGGCTCGGGGGTATGATCAGCCCCAGCATTTT.

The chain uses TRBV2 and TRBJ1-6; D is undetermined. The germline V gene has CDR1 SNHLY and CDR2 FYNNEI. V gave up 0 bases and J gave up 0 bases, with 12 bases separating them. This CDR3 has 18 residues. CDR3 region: CASSEAPLQSSYNSPLHF. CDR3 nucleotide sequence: TGTGCCAGCAGTGAAGCCCCCTTACAGAGCTCCTATAATTCACCCCTCCACTTT.